A selection of T cell receptor beta chains follows, all from one sample in a study of technical replicates of blood from a handful of donors. Clones were read by immunoSEQ multiplex PCR, and TCRdb kept only the in-frame ones, dropping some. The sample includes about 100,000 clones, nearly 96% of them seen just once. Sequencing input: T cells isolated from PBMCs. The receptors were gathered from a human donor in good health. Each CDR3 is given with its conserved first and last residue. Each record gives: V gene, J gene, D gene, clone size, CDR3 protein, CDR3 DNA. The D gene is left open where the match is weak. The size entry is marked missing in some rows and otherwise reads once, few, many or a size class.

TRBV18	TRBJ2-7	.	.	CASSLGRGQNEQYF	TGTGCCAGCTCCCTGGGGCGGGGGCAAAACGAGCAGTACTTC
TRBV29-1	TRBJ2-1	.	.	CSVQVESSEQFF	TGCAGCGTTCAAGTGGAATCTAGTGAGCAGTTCTTC
TRBV18	TRBJ2-1	TRBD2	once	CASSANEGTSGHNEQFF	TGTGCCAGCTCAGCAAACGAAGGGACTAGCGGGCACAATGAGCAGTTCTTC
TRBV19	TRBJ2-3	.	.	CASYNARGTQYF	TGTGCCAGTTATAACGCACGAGGGACGCAGTATTTT
TRBV19	TRBJ1-1	.	once	CASSIGQVNTEAFF	TGTGCCAGTAGTATAGGCCAGGTAAACACTGAAGCTTTCTTT
TRBV6-1	TRBJ2-5	.	.	CASEEGSPPETQYF	TGTGCCAGCGAGGAGGGCTCTCCGCCGGAGACCCAGTACTTC
TRBV7-9	TRBJ2-1	.	.	CASSLAGRGEWYNEQFF	TGTGCCAGCAGCTTAGCTGGACGTGGGGAGTGGTACAATGAGCAGTTCTTC
TRBV5-1	TRBJ2-3	.	.	CASSSVRGSTDTQYF	TGCGCCAGCAGCTCGGTCCGCGGGAGCACAGATACGCAGTATTTT
TRBV4-1	TRBJ2-4	TRBD1	.	CASSPPGTGGAKNIQYF	TGCGCCAGCAGCCCGCCTGGGACAGGAGGGGCCAAAAACATTCAGTACTTC
TRBV5-1	TRBJ2-1	TRBD2	.	CASSLDALAGGSYNEQFF	TGCGCCAGCAGCTTGGATGCGCTAGCGGGGGGGTCCTACAATGAGCAGTTCTTC
TRBV19	TRBJ1-6	.	.	CASSTLNSPLHF	TGTGCCAGTAGTACTTTAAATTCACCCCTCCACTTT
TRBV2	TRBJ1-5	.	.	CASSGPGYSNQPQHF	TGTGCCAGCAGTGGTCCCGGTTATAGCAATCAGCCCCAGCATTTT
TRBV6-5	TRBJ2-7	.	.	CASSYSGRGSYEQYF	TGTGCCAGCAGTTACTCGGGCAGGGGTTCCTACGAGCAGTACTTC
TRBV28	TRBJ2-7	TRBD1	.	CATTDRGLYEQYF	TGTGCCACCACAGACAGGGGGCTTTACGAGCAGTACTTC
TRBV9	TRBJ2-5	TRBD2	.	CASSVVGGQETQYF	TGTGCCAGCAGCGTAGTCGGGGGGCAAGAGACCCAGTACTTC
TRBV28	TRBJ1-1	.	.	CASSLPGQNTEAFF	TGTGCCAGCAGTCTGCCGGGACAGAACACTGAAGCTTTCTTT
TRBV6-1	TRBJ2-1	.	.	CASSELAVSSYNEQFF	TGTGCCAGCAGTGAATTAGCGGTAAGCTCCTACAATGAGCAGTTCTTC
TRBV11-1	TRBJ1-1	TRBD1	.	CASSLPDRVATEAFF	TGTGCCAGCAGCTTACCGGACAGGGTGGCCACTGAAGCTTTCTTT
TRBV5-1	TRBJ2-1	TRBD2	.	CASSTSDGYNEQFF	TGCGCCAGCAGCACTAGCGACGGTTACAATGAGCAGTTCTTC
TRBV2	TRBJ2-7	.	.	CASSEGGLLYEQYF	TGTGCCAGCAGTGAAGGGGGACTCCTCTACGAGCAGTACTTC
TRBV4-1	TRBJ2-5	.	.	CASSRQGFGPQETQYF	TGCGCCAGCAGCCGGCAGGGGTTTGGCCCCCAAGAGACCCAGTACTTC
TRBV19	TRBJ1-2	TRBD1	few	CASRPYRDSDGYTF	TGTGCCAGTAGACCATACCGGGACAGCGATGGCTACACCTTC
TRBV11-3	TRBJ2-5	.	.	CASSSRTLQETQYF	TGTGCCAGCAGCTCACGGACACTTCAAGAGACCCAGTACTTC
TRBV29-1	TRBJ2-3	TRBD2	.	CSVETFRTSGITDTQYF	TGCAGCGTTGAAACCTTCCGGACTAGCGGTATCACAGATACGCAGTATTTT
TRBV15	TRBJ1-5	TRBD1	.	CATSPGQTTNQPQHF	TGTGCCACCAGCCCGGGACAGACAACCAATCAGCCCCAGCATTTT
TRBV27	TRBJ1-5	TRBD1	.	CATGQAVNQPQHF	TGTGCCACCGGACAGGCTGTCAATCAGCCCCAGCATTTT
TRBV28	TRBJ2-6	.	.	CATLLKSSGANVLTF	TGTGCCACACTACTTAAGAGCTCTGGGGCCAACGTCCTGACTTTC
TRBV6-1	TRBJ1-4	.	.	CASRQGYEKLFF	TGTGCCAGCCGTCAGGGTTATGAAAAACTGTTTTTT
TRBV4-1	TRBJ2-5	.	.	CASSPSDSRYETQYF	TGCGCCAGCAGCCCCTCGGACTCAAGATACGAGACCCAGTACTTC
TRBV12-5	TRBJ2-1	.	.	CASAYSWNEQFF	TGTGCTAGTGCCTATAGTTGGAATGAGCAGTTCTTC
TRBV7-6	TRBJ1-1	.	.	CASSLALNTEAFF	TGTGCCAGCAGCTTAGCCCTAAACACTGAAGCTTTCTTT